A single TCR beta chain is shown here with its context. This sample was included in a study of chemoradiotherapy in HPV16-positive cancers. With 0 bases removed from V and 10 bases from J, the gap between germline ends came to 5 bases. Germline V gives CDR1 SGDLS, CDR2 YYNGEE. This CDR3 contains 11 residues. This table comes from immunoSEQ multiplex PCR, and its TCRdb copy is limited to in-frame clones, with some not included. This sample has about 4,700 clones, with 65% to 80% found just once. The TCR originated in a human donor with HPV-associated anogenital cancer. Sequencing was performed on tumor tissue, taken from a patient who underwent chemoradiotherapy. This sequence joins TRBV9 and TRBJ2-1, with D hard to call. CDR3 coding DNA: TGTGCCAGCAGCGTAGGGGTGGAGCAGTTCTTC. Amino acids: CASSVGVEQFF.